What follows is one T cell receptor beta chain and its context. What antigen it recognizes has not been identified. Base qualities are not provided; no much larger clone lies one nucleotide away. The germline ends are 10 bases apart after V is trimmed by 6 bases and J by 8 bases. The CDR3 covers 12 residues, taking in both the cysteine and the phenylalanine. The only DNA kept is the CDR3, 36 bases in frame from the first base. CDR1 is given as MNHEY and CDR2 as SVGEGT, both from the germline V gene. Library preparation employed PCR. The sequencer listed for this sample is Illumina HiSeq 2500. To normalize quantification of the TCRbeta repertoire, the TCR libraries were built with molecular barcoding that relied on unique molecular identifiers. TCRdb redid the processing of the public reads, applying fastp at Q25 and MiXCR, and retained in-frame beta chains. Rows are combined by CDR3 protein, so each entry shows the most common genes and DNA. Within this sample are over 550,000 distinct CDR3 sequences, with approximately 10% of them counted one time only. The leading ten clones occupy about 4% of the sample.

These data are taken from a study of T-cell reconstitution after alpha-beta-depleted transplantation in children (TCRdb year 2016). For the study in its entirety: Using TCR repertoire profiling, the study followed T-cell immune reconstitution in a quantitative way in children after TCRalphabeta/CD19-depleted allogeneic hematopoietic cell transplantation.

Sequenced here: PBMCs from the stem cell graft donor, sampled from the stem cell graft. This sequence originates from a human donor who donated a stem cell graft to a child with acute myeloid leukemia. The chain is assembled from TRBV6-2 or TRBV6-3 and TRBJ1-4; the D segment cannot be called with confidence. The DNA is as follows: TGTGCCAGCAGCAAAGACGGGGAAAAACTGTTTTTT. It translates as CASSKDGEKLFF.